Listed below are T cell receptor beta chains from one sample, sequenced in a study of OX40 agonist ivuxolimab in advanced cancers. Profiling relied on immunoSEQ multiplex PCR, and the TCRdb table lists in-frame clones only, not all of them. The sample yields about 36,000 clones, about 77% seen once. This sample comprised CD4+ or CD8+ T cells sorted from blood, obtained in a trial of the OX40 agonist ivuxolimab. Receptors originate from an adult with an advanced solid tumor such as melanoma, head and neck, liver or kidney cancer. Each CDR3 is given with its conserved first and last residue. D genes are given only for firm matches. Not all rows give a size; the values are once, few, many and, for expanded clones, a class.

j_call,v_call,d_call,clone_size,cdr3_nt,cdr3_aa
TRBJ2-7,TRBV7-6,TRBD1,few,TGTGCCAGCAGCCGTCAAGGGACAGGGGTTTTGGAGCAGTACTTC,CASSRQGTGVLEQYF
TRBJ2-1,TRBV25-1,TRBD2,NA,TGTGCCAGCAGTGAAAGCCTTTTCCTCGCGGGGGGCAATGAGCAGTTCTTC,CASSESLFLAGGNEQFF
TRBJ2-1,TRBV7-9,NA,few,TGTGCCAGCAGCCCACAACCAGGGGACGGGACGGCTGAGCAGTTCTTC,CASSPQPGDGTAEQFF
TRBJ1-1,TRBV6-5,NA,NA,TGTGCCAGCACCCTGGACAGTAAAGCTTTCTTT,CASTLDSKAFF
TRBJ2-3,TRBV9,NA,NA,TGTGCCAGCAGCGGAAAAATAACAGATACGCAGTATTTT,CASSGKITDTQYF
TRBJ2-5,TRBV27,TRBD2,NA,TGTGCCAGCAGTTTAGGGCGGGGGGTTGAGGAGACCCAGTACTTC,CASSLGRGVEETQYF
TRBJ2-1,TRBV7-2,NA,NA,TGTGCCAGCAGCTTAGTATCTGACAATGAGCAGTTCTTC,CASSLVSDNEQFF
TRBJ2-7,TRBV11-2,NA,NA,TGTGCCAGCAGCTTAGATCCACGCTACGAGCAGTACTTC,CASSLDPRYEQYF
TRBJ2-1,TRBV7-6,TRBD2,NA,TGTGCCAGCAGCCAAAACCCCGGACTAGCGGAAACTCACAATGAGCAGTTCTTC,CASSQNPGLAETHNEQFF
TRBJ2-2,TRBV30,TRBD2,NA,TGTGCCTGGAGTGTACTAGCGGGTGCCACCGGGGAGCTGTTTTTT,CAWSVLAGATGELFF
TRBJ2-2,TRBV27,NA,NA,TGTGCCAGCAGTCCGGGACAGAACACCGGGGAGCTGTTTTTT,CASSPGQNTGELFF
TRBJ2-5,TRBV4-3,NA,NA,TGCGCCAGCAGCCAAGGAGGAAGGGGACAAGAGACCCAGTACTTC,CASSQGGRGQETQYF
TRBJ2-7,TRBV15,NA,NA,TGTGCCACCAGCAGAGATCCCCAGGCCAATTACGAGCAGTACTTC,CATSRDPQANYEQYF
TRBJ2-5,TRBV28,NA,once,TGTGCCAGCAGTTCCCCCTCGCGGGGGCACCAAGAGACCCAGTACTTC,CASSSPSRGHQETQYF
TRBJ2-7,TRBV2,NA,NA,TGTGCCAGCACCGACGGGCCCTACTCCTACGAGCAGTACTTC,CASTDGPYSYEQYF
TRBJ2-3,TRBV4-1,NA,medium-sized,TGCGCCAGCAGCCAAGATGAAAAAGATACGCAGTATTTT,CASSQDEKDTQYF
TRBJ2-7,TRBV7-8,NA,few,TGTGCCAGCAGCCAGGATTCCTACGAGCAGTACTTC,CASSQDSYEQYF
TRBJ1-2,TRBV9,TRBD1,NA,TGTGCCAGCAGCGTAGGACAGGGTAGCTATGGCTACACCTTC,CASSVGQGSYGYTF
TRBJ2-5,TRBV28,TRBD2,NA,TGTGCCAGCAGCTCGGGACTAGCGGGGGGGCCGTACCAAGAGACCCAGTACTTC,CASSSGLAGGPYQETQYF
TRBJ2-1,TRBV9,NA,NA,TGTGCCAGCAGCGTAGGCCCGGTGGATGAGCAGTTCTTC,CASSVGPVDEQFF
TRBJ1-1,TRBV27,NA,few,TGTGCCAGCAGTTTATCAGGGTTTAACACTGAAGCTTTCTTT,CASSLSGFNTEAFF
TRBJ2-3,TRBV28,NA,NA,TGTGCCAGCGGCGAGCTAGGGTCCCAAGATACGCAGTATTTT,CASGELGSQDTQYF
TRBJ2-1,TRBV30,NA,NA,TGTGCCTGGAGTGTACGTAAGGACAATGAGCAGTTCTTC,CAWSVRKDNEQFF
TRBJ2-2,TRBV4-3,NA,NA,TGCGCCAGCAGCACGTTGCTTTTGAACACCGGGGAGCTGTTTTTT,CASSTLLLNTGELFF
TRBJ1-1,TRBV5-8,NA,NA,TGTGCCAGCAGCTTGGACCGGGGGAACACTGAAGCTTTCTTT,CASSLDRGNTEAFF
TRBJ1-2,TRBV5-4,NA,NA,TGTGCCAGCAGCTTGGAAGTAGAAGGAGTCTATGGCTACACCTTC,CASSLEVEGVYGYTF
TRBJ2-7,TRBV27,TRBD2,NA,TGTGCCAGCAGTCCGGGAGCGGGAGGGTTCCCCTACGAGCAGTACTTC,CASSPGAGGFPYEQYF
TRBJ1-2,TRBV28,NA,NA,TGTGCCAGCAGTTACGCCTATGGCTACACCTTC,CASSYAYGYTF
TRBJ1-4,TRBV28,TRBD1,once,TGTGCCAGCAGTTGGGACAGGGACGCAACTAATGAAAAACTGTTTTTT,CASSWDRDATNEKLFF
TRBJ1-1,TRBV6-6,NA,NA,TGTGCCAGCAGTTACTCAGGTCGGAACACTGAAGCTTTCTTT,CASSYSGRNTEAFF
TRBJ1-2,TRBV6-5,NA,NA,TGTGCCAGCAGCCCTTCCACAGACTACTATGGCTACACCTTC,CASSPSTDYYGYTF
TRBJ2-1,TRBV9,NA,NA,TGTGCCAGCAGCGTAGCTGGCAGCCTGGCCTACAATGAGCAGTTCTTC,CASSVAGSLAYNEQFF
TRBJ2-7,TRBV9,NA,NA,TGTGCCAGCAGCGTAGCTGAAGGGACCTACGAGCAGTACTTC,CASSVAEGTYEQYF
TRBJ2-7,TRBV28,NA,once,TGTGCCAGCAGTTTTACCTCTAACTACGAGCAGTACTTC,CASSFTSNYEQYF
TRBJ2-7,TRBV2,TRBD1,once,TGTGCCAGCAGTGACCAGGGACAGGGGACCTCCTACGAGCAGTACTTC,CASSDQGQGTSYEQYF
TRBJ1-2,TRBV19,TRBD1,NA,TGTGCCAGTAGTATAGCAGGGACAGGGGGCGAGGATGGCTACACCTTC,CASSIAGTGGEDGYTF
TRBJ2-1,TRBV5-1,NA,NA,TGCGCCAGCAGCTTGGCCGGGATAGGAAATGACAATGAGCAGTTCTTC,CASSLAGIGNDNEQFF
TRBJ2-2,TRBV11-2,TRBD1,NA,TGTGCCAGCAGCTTGGGGACAGGGGGGACCGGGGAGCTGTTTTTT,CASSLGTGGTGELFF
TRBJ2-7,TRBV10-3,NA,once,TGTGCCATCCGGGCAGCGGGTGCCTACGAGCAGTACTTC,CAIRAAGAYEQYF
TRBJ2-7,TRBV6-1,NA,NA,TGTGCCAGCAGAGACGTCGGGAAATCCTACGAGCAGTACTTC,CASRDVGKSYEQYF
TRBJ2-7,TRBV30,TRBD2,NA,TGTGCCTGGAGTGGACTAGCGGGGTCTTACGAGCAGTACTTC,CAWSGLAGSYEQYF